This TCR beta chain was identified during a study of T cells in Graves' hyperthyroidism and ophthalmopathy. About the study: The authors collected peripheral blood at initial diagnosis, before any treatment.

The investigators amplified TCR beta CDR3 regions from RNA transcripts. First-round RT-PCR of the TCR CDR3 relied on the HTBI primer set. TCRdb re-derived calls from the multiplex PCR reads in MiXCR, one entry per CDR3 protein. This sample has under 400,000 distinct CDR3 sequences, with roughly 23% found just once. The germline gives CDR1 SGHRS, CDR2 YFSETQ. V lost 4 bases to trimming and J lost 5 bases, with 9 bases between them. This CDR3 contains 12 residues. Graves' hyperthyroidism without ophthalmopathy progression within 18 months was termed stable. Orbital computed tomography, thyroid ultrasound, serum thyroxine and TRAb, and clinical symptoms together informed the diagnoses. This sample holds PBMCs from 8 to 10 ml fresh peripheral blood. The table lists this clonotype with many counts.

The sample was blood. The chain joins TRBV5-1 to TRBJ1-2; tentative D call: TRBD1 (6 bases). This TCR derives from a woman in her forties or fifties with Graves' hyperthyroidism. The CDR3 coding sequence is TGCGCCAGCAGCGGCAGGGGTTATGGCTACACCTTC. This gives the protein CASSGRGYGYTF.